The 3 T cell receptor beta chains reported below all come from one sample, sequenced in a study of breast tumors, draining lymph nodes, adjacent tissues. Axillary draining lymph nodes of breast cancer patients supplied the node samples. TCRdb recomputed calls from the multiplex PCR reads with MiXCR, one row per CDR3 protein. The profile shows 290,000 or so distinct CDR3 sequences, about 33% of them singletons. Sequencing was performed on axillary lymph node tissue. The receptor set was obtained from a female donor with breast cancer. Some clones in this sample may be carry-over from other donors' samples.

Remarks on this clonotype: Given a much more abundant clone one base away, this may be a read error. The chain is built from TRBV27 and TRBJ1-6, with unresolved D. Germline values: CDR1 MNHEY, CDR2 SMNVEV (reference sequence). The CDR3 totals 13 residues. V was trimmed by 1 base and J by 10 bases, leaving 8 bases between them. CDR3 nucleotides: TGTGCCAGCAGTTTATTAGGTCAGTCACCCCTCCACTTT. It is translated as CASSLLGQSPLHF.

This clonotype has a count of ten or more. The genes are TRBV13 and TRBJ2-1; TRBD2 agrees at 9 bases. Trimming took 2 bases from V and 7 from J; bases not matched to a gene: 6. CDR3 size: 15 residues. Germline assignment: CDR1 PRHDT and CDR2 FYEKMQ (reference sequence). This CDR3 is CASSLYRREGNEQFF. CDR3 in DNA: TGTGCCAGCAGCTTATATCGGCGGGAGGGGAATGAGCAGTTCTTC.

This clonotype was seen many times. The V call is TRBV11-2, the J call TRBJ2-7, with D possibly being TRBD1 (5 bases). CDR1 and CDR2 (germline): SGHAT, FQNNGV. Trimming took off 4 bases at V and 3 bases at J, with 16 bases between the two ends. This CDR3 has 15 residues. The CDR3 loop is CASSYRQGYLYEQYF. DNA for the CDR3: TGTGCCAGCAGCTACAGGCAGGGCTACCTCTACGAGCAGTACTTC.